The 16 T cell receptor beta chains below were found in one sample sequenced in a study of blood T cells in healthy people across ages. For the second PCR, which ran for about 6 to 11 cycles, a sample-barcoded 5' primer and a J-beta primer mix were used. Each CDR3 protein gets one entry after TCRdb re-called the 5' RACE reads with MiXCR. Of about 970,000 distinct CDR3 sequences listed, roughly 51% were seen once; the top ten hold about a fifth. What was sequenced was blood. These receptors came from a woman in her fifties or sixties in good health.

CDR3 loop: CSAAPGLARGEQFF. The CDR3, as DNA: TGCAGTGCTGCCCCGGGACTAGCCCGAGGTGAGCAGTTCTTC. This sequence joins TRBV20-1 and TRBJ2-1, with TRBD2 matching 9 bases. Germline trimming cut 5 bases from V and 9 bases from J; bases unmatched to any gene: 11. In germline, CDR1 is DFQATT, CDR2 SNEGSKA (reference sequence). The CDR3 has 14 amino acids.

The chain employs TRBV27 and TRBJ1-6; D unclear. The CDR3 loop spans 14 amino acids. Germline CDR1 and CDR2: MNHEY and SMNVEV (reference sequence). The V end lost 0 bases, the J end lost 9 bases, and 9 bases lay between the germline ends. The CDR3 sequence is CASSLSTFTSPLHF. CDR3 in DNA: TGTGCCAGCAGTTTATCCACTTTTACTTCACCCCTCCACTTT.

The rearrangement uses TRBV20-1 and TRBJ1-1; 9 bases match TRBD1. Losses at the gene ends were 5 bases for V and 7 bases for J; bases not matched to a gene: 5. CDR3 length equals 12 residues. Germline loops: CDR1 DFQATT, CDR2 SNEGSKA (reference sequence). The CDR3 protein is CSARWDRVEAFF. CDR3 nucleotides: TGCAGTGCTCGATGGGACAGGGTTGAAGCTTTCTTT.

The chain recombines TRBV3-1 with TRBJ2-7; D gene unclear. Germline V gene data show CDR1 as LGHDT and CDR2 as YNNKEL (reference sequence). V shed 2 bases and J shed 2 bases, with 7 bases lying between them. The CDR3 sequence is 13 residues long. The CDR3 nucleotides read TGTGCCAGCAGCCAAATACAAACCTACGAGCAGTACTTC. This sequence encodes CASSQIQTYEQYF.

The gene calls are TRBV5-1 and TRBJ1-2; D not certain. The V gene lost 5 bases and the J gene lost 5 bases, with 13 bases spanning the gap. The CDR3 extends over 13 amino acids. CDR1 and CDR2 (germline): SGHRS, YFSETQ. CDR3 coding DNA: TGCGCCAGCAGGCGGGCAAGCTTATATGGCTACACCTTC. Protein product: CASRRASLYGYTF. The entire variable domain, with the rest obtained from reference TRBV5-1 and TRBJ1-2, is as follows: KAGVTQTPRYLIKTRGQQVTLSCSPISGHRSVSWYQQTPGQGLQFLFEYFSETQRNKGNFPGRFSGRQFSNSRSEMNVSTLELGDSALYLCASRRASLYGYTFGSGTRLTVV.

V is TRBV30 and J is TRBJ2-6; 7 positions match TRBD1. This CDR3 has 13 residues. J was trimmed by 8 bases and V by 2 bases; bases with no gene match: 3. The germline gives CDR1 GTSNPN, CDR2 SVGIG (reference sequence). CDR3: CAWSRQGPNVLTF. The CDR3 DNA sequence: TGTGCCTGGAGTAGACAGGGTCCCAACGTCCTGACTTTC. Looking up the rest from reference TRBV30 and TRBJ2-6 gives the full variable domain: SQTIHQWPATLVQPVGSPLSLECTVEGTSNPNLYWYRQAAGRGLQLLFYSVGIGQISSEVPQNLSASRPQDRQFILSSKKLLLSDSGFYLCAWSRQGPNVLTFGAGSRLTVL.

This clonotype was detected a few times. The V and J genes are TRBV27 and TRBJ2-7; 14 bases align to TRBD2. This CDR3 comprises 15 residues. J lost 6 bases, V lost 5 bases, and 6 bases had no gene match. Germline CDR1 reads MNHEY; CDR2 reads SMNVEV (reference sequence). In nucleotides, the CDR3 is TGTGCCAGCAGTCCCGGGACTAGCGGGAGAGGCGAGCAGTACTTC. Translating it yields CASSPGTSGRGEQYF.

This clonotype was detected only once. The chain uses TRBV7-9 and TRBJ1-1, with 9 bases lining up with TRBD1. The CDR3 is made up of 14 amino acids. The trim removed 5 bases at V and 8 bases at J, leaving 9 bases unmatched. Looked up from germline, CDR1 is SEHNR and CDR2 is FQNEAQ (reference sequence). In DNA, the CDR3 is TGTGCCAGCAGCCCTACTACAGGGGGCTTGGAAGCTTTCTTT. The encoded protein is CASSPTTGGLEAFF.

V and J are TRBV4-1 and TRBJ2-5; 7 bases align to TRBD2. Germline lookup yields CDR1 MGHRA and CDR2 YSYEKL. This CDR3 comprises 16 residues. V shed 3 bases, J shed 1 base, and the junction held 8 bases outside the gene matches. The CDR3: CASSHPREGRQETQYF. The CDR3 bases are TGCGCCAGCAGCCACCCTAGGGAGGGGCGCCAAGAGACCCAGTACTTC.

This rearrangement joins TRBV12-3 or TRBV12-4 to TRBJ1-5; D ambiguous. The CDR3 has 15 amino acids. Trimming removed 3 bases from V and 1 base from J, with 10 bases in between. The CDR3 region is CASSFDETSNQPQHF. In DNA, the CDR3 is TGTGCCAGCAGTTTTGACGAAACCAGCAATCAGCCCCAGCATTTT.

This clonotype occurred a few times. The V gene is TRBV7-2, the J gene TRBJ2-5, with D uncertain. V was cut by 1 base and J by 5 bases, with 5 bases left in between. CDR3 size: 12 residues. Germline V CDR1 and CDR2: SGHTA, FQGNSA. The CDR3 reads CASSLVMETQYF. As DNA, the CDR3 is TGTGCCAGCAGCTTAGTTATGGAGACCCAGTACTTC.

J is TRBJ1-4 and V is TRBV12-3 or TRBV12-4; 8 positions agree with TRBD1. V lost 5 bases, J lost 8 bases, and 10 bases stayed unmatched. This CDR3 has 15 amino acids. In nucleotides, the CDR3 is TGTGCCAGCAGTGTAGAACAGGGGGGAGAGGAAAAACTGTTTTTT. Its translation is CASSVEQGGEEKLFF.

The chain joins TRBV27 to TRBJ2-7; D gene ambiguous. V dropped 8 bases and J dropped 2 bases, with 13 bases sitting between them. Germline lookup yields CDR1 MNHEY and CDR2 SMNVEV (reference sequence). The CDR3 has 13 amino acids. The CDR3 DNA is TGTGCCAGCGGAAAAAGGGTCCCCTACGAGCAGTACTTC. It translates to CASGKRVPYEQYF.

The chain couples TRBV7-9 to TRBJ1-2; TRBD1 is a possible D gene (6 bases). The CDR3 totals 13 residues. The germline V gene encodes CDR1 SEHNR and CDR2 FQNEAQ (reference sequence). V lost 6 bases and J 5 bases, leaving 13 bases between the germline ends. The CDR3 DNA follows: TGTGCCAGCAGACAGGGACAATTTTATGGCTACACCTTC. It encodes CASRQGQFYGYTF.

This clonotype has only a few counts. The J gene is TRBJ2-7, the V gene TRBV7-9, with D unresolved. This CDR3 has 19 residues. The V gene lost 1 base and the J gene lost 0 bases, with 22 bases spanning the gap. The germline V gene has CDR1 SEHNR and CDR2 FQNEAQ (reference sequence). The DNA of the CDR3 is TGTGCCAGCAGCTTAGAGTTAGGGCAGCCTAAGAGAGGCTCCTACGAGCAGTACTTC. Translation: CASSLELGQPKRGSYEQYF.

CDR3 sequence reads: CASSLEIGTYEQYF. The CDR3 bases are TGTGCCAGCAGCTTAGAGATTGGGACCTACGAGCAGTACTTC. This chain connects TRBV7-2 to TRBJ2-7; D gene uncertain. V dropped 1 base and J dropped 2 bases, with 9 bases sitting between them. Germline V gene lookup returns CDR1 SGHTA and CDR2 FQGNSA. The CDR3 totals 14 residues. The full variable domain, its missing parts supplied by reference TRBV7-2 and TRBJ2-7, is GAGVSQSPSNKVTEKGKDVELRCDPISGHTALYWYRQSLGQGLEFLIYFQGNSAPDKSGLPSDRFSAERTGGSVSTLTIQRTQQEDSAVYLCASSLEIGTYEQYFGPGTRLTVT.